The 20 T cell receptor beta chains given below trace back to one sample, sequenced in a study of CD8 T cells in ankylosing spondylitis. Points from the study as a whole: What seemed typical of ankylosing spondylitis blood was a TCR beta motif built from fewer than ten highly homologous variants.

Which antigens these TCRs recognize remains unknown. TCRdb called the 5' RACE reads again in MiXCR, with one record for every CDR3 protein. The table has about 540,000 distinct CDR3 sequences, about 13% seen once. Sequencing used blood, either unsorted or a sorted T cell fraction (not recorded which). All receptors derive from a male donor with ankylosing spondylitis.

The J gene is TRBJ2-5, the V gene TRBV12-3 or TRBV12-4, with 8 positions matching TRBD2. The length of the CDR3 is 14 residues. Trimming at V came to 5 bases and at J to 3 bases, leaving 5 bases not matched to a gene. The CDR3, as DNA: TGTGCCAGCAGTCCTTCGGGACTAGAAGAGACCCAGTACTTC. This translates into CASSPSGLEETQYF.

The V gene is TRBV20-1, the J gene TRBJ1-1, with a tentative D call TRBD1 (5 bases). The length of the CDR3 is 11 residues. V dropped 6 bases and J dropped 7 bases, with 12 bases sitting between them. From germline, CDR1 is DFQATT and CDR2 SNEGSKA (reference sequence). In DNA form, the CDR3 reads TGCAGTGCCCTTGGGGGGTTTGAAGCTTTCTTT. It encodes CSALGGFEAFF.

On this clonotype: Only one base separates this from a far larger clonotype, so it likely reflects a read error. The CDR3 sequence: CSSSLGGSSYNEQFF. The DNA for the CDR3 is TGTTCCAGCAGCTTAGGGGGTTCCTCCTACAATGAGCAGTTCTTC. The rearrangement joins TRBV7-9 to TRBJ2-1; tentative D call: TRBD1 (6 bases). This CDR3 comprises 15 residues. Germline V gene sequence: CDR1 SEHNR, CDR2 FQNEAQ (reference sequence).

This clonotype was observed a handful of times. The chain joins TRBV20-1 to TRBJ2-3, with D perhaps matching TRBD1 (6 bases). From germline, CDR1 is DFQATT and CDR2 SNEGSKA (reference sequence). Trimming stripped 5 bases from V and 2 bases from J, with 17 bases between. The CDR3 is 15 residues long. CDR3 region: CSASYDPGATDTQYF. CDR3 bases: TGCAGTGCTTCCTACGACCCAGGGGCCACAGATACGCAGTATTTT.

In this sample, this clonotype turned up many times. The J gene is TRBJ1-1, the V gene TRBV20-1; D gene ambiguous. This CDR3 is built from 12 residues. Trimming cost V 3 bases and J 1 base, with 6 bases left between them. Germline V CDR1 and CDR2: DFQATT, SNEGSKA (reference sequence). In DNA, the CDR3 is TGCAGTGCTAGGGACCCGAACACTGAAGCTTTCTTT. Translating gives CSARDPNTEAFF.

At least ten counts were recorded for this clonotype. The chain recombines TRBV20-1 with TRBJ2-7, with a weak D call TRBD2 (5 bases). Trimming took off 4 bases at V and 1 base at J, with 11 bases between the two ends. Germline-derived CDR1 and CDR2 are DFQATT and SNEGSKA (reference sequence). CDR3 size: 13 residues. CDR3 DNA sequence: TGCAGTGCTATCTCCCAGCGGTCCTACGAGCAGTACTTC. Protein: CSAISQRSYEQYF.

The rearrangement links TRBV7-9 to TRBJ2-5; 13 bases map to TRBD2. Germline V gene data show CDR1 as SEHNR and CDR2 as FQNEAQ (reference sequence). The length of the CDR3 is 16 residues. With 3 bases clipped from V and 1 base from J, the junction kept 2 bases outside the gene matches. The CDR3 reads CASSFGLAGAQETQYF. The CDR3 nucleotides read TGTGCCAGCAGCTTCGGACTAGCGGGGGCCCAAGAGACCCAGTACTTC.

This clonotype turned up a few times. The chain links TRBV7-6 to TRBJ2-1; TRBD2 matches 13 bases. Trimming took 2 bases from V and 5 from J; bases not matched to a gene: 6. The V gene's germline CDR1 is SGHVS and CDR2 FNYEAQ. CDR3 length equals 17 residues. This chain's CDR3 is CASSLRTSGGGHNEQFF. As DNA, the CDR3 is TGTGCCAGCAGCTTACGGACTAGCGGGGGAGGTCACAATGAGCAGTTCTTC.

This clonotype was observed a handful of times. The gene calls are TRBV29-1 and TRBJ1-5, with a tentative D call TRBD1 (5 bases). Germline assignment: CDR1 SQVTM and CDR2 ANQGSEA. V lost 6 bases and J lost 0, with 12 bases in between. The CDR3 has 14 residues. The CDR3 nucleotides read TGCAGCGTGTCCGGGACGCCTAGCAATCAGCCCCAGCATTTT. The encoded protein is CSVSGTPSNQPQHF.

This clonotype appeared a few times. The junction does not match germline at one end; this may be a read error. V usage is TRBV12-3 or TRBV12-4 and J usage is TRBJ2-1, with 10 bases aligning to TRBD2. This CDR3 spans 15 amino acids. As DNA, the CDR3 is TGTGCCAGCAGGTTAGCGGGGGGAATCTACAATGAGCAGTTCTTC. Protein product: CASRLAGGIYNEQFF.

This clonotype occurred many times. The chain uses TRBV7-2 and TRBJ1-1; unclear D gene. The V end was cut by 5 bases, the J end by 1 base, with 11 bases between. The CDR3 consists of 14 residues. Germline values: CDR1 SGHTA, CDR2 FQGNSA. The chain's CDR3 is CASSPSAGNTEAFF. The CDR3 DNA follows: TGTGCCAGCAGCCCCTCGGCAGGGAACACTGAAGCTTTCTTT.

This clonotype was seen a handful of times. This chain links TRBV7-9 with TRBJ2-5; TRBD2 matches 15 bases. Trimming took 3 bases from V and 4 from J; bases not matched to a gene: 3. CDR1 SEHNR and CDR2 FQNEAQ come from the germline V gene (reference sequence). This CDR3 region has 16 residues. This CDR3 is CASSFGLAGGLETQYF. CDR3 DNA sequence: TGTGCCAGCAGCTTCGGACTAGCGGGAGGGCTAGAGACCCAGTACTTC.

The table lists this clonotype with a few counts. J is TRBJ2-2 and V is TRBV10-1; a possible D gene is TRBD1 (5 bases). Per germline, CDR1 WNHNN and CDR2 SYGVQD (reference sequence). The V gene lost 6 bases and the J gene lost 1 base, with 9 bases spanning the gap. The CDR3 covers 14 residues. CDR3 coding DNA: TGCGCCAGCAGAGAAACAGGGAACACCGGGGAGCTGTTTTTT. Protein: CASRETGNTGELFF.

This clonotype was seen more than once but under ten times. The chain links TRBV7-6 to TRBJ2-2; 7 bases are a match to TRBD2. Germline CDR1 is SGHVS and CDR2 is FNYEAQ. V gave up 5 bases and J gave up 3 bases; unmatched junction bases: 3. The CDR3 covers 14 residues. CDR3 sequence reads: CASSRLAYTGELFF. Here the CDR3 DNA reads TGTGCCAGCAGCCGACTAGCTTACACCGGGGAGCTGTTTTTT.

This clonotype was counted at least ten times. The chain combines TRBV11-1 with TRBJ2-3; D not certain. The germline gives CDR1 SGHAT, CDR2 FQDESV (reference sequence). Trimming removed 6 bases at V and 5 bases at J, with 15 bases between. The CDR3 runs 14 residues. The CDR3 spells CASSSGQTGDTQYF. CDR3 in DNA: TGTGCCAGCAGTTCCGGCCAAACGGGAGATACGCAGTATTTT.

This clonotype was observed at least ten times. The chain uses TRBV5-1 and TRBJ2-2; D uncertain. V lost 5 bases and J 4 bases, leaving 12 bases between the germline ends. The CDR3 spans 14 residues. Germline V gene sequence: CDR1 SGHRS, CDR2 YFSETQ. The CDR3 spells CASRYPWGTGELFF. The CDR3 DNA reads as TGCGCCAGCAGATACCCATGGGGCACCGGGGAGCTGTTTTTT.

This chain links TRBV5-1 with TRBJ1-3; 8 bases fit TRBD1. CDR1 is SGHRS and CDR2 is YFSETQ in the germline V gene. This CDR3 spans 16 amino acids. J was trimmed by 8 bases and V by 4 bases; bases with no gene match: 14. The CDR3 protein is CASSDLGQGLSDTIYF. CDR3 DNA sequence: TGCGCCAGCAGCGACCTAGGACAGGGCCTTTCCGACACCATATATTTT. The full variable domain, with the rest looked up from reference TRBV5-1 and TRBJ1-3, is KAGVTQTPRYLIKTRGQQVTLSCSPISGHRSVSWYQQTPGQGLQFLFEYFSETQRNKGNFPGRFSGRQFSNSRSEMNVSTLELGDSALYLCASSDLGQGLSDTIYFGEGSWLTVV.

This clonotype was picked up a small number of times. J is TRBJ2-5 and V is TRBV25-1, with TRBD2 identical over 9 bases. The CDR3 has 14 residues. The V segment lost 6 bases and the J segment 3 bases; nucleotides outside the gene matches: 5. CDR1 and CDR2 from the germline V gene are MGHDK and SYGVNS. The CDR3 protein is CASSQRLAEETQYF. CDR3 nucleotides: TGTGCCAGCAGCCAAAGACTAGCGGAAGAGACCCAGTACTTC.

The table lists this clonotype with many counts. This sequence joins TRBV7-2 and TRBJ2-3, with TRBD2 identical over 10 bases. Germline CDR1 reads SGHTA; CDR2 reads FQGNSA. The length of the CDR3 is 17 residues. The V gene end was trimmed by 0 bases and the J gene end by 1 base; junction bases not matched to a gene: 4. For the CDR3, the DNA is TGTGCCAGCAGCTTAGCCTCCGGGACTAGCGGCACAGATACGCAGTATTTT. Protein: CASSLASGTSGTDTQYF.

This clonotype turned up a few times. This chain joins TRBV2 and TRBJ1-5, with D hard to call. The CDR3 runs to 15 residues. V lost 6 bases and J 1 base, leaving 13 bases between the germline ends. From germline, CDR1 is SNHLY and CDR2 FYNNEI. Written as DNA, the CDR3 is TGTGCCAGCAGGGCGGGAGGGCAAAGCAATCAGCCCCAGCATTTT. Protein sequence: CASRAGGQSNQPQHF.